This T cell receptor (beta chain) was identified during a study of tissue T cells after allogeneic stem cell transplantation. Indicated time point: mouse harvest day 7 after allogeneic transplant. The graft held 10^6 splenic CD5+ T cells and 10^7 T-cell-depleted bone marrow cells. On this clone: Gene names are mouse gene names. The missing CDR3 end, 1 residue past where the read stops, is filled in from the germline J gene.

The CDR3 consists of 14 residues. The V gene's germline CDR1 is KGHPV and CDR2 FQNQEV (reference sequence). V gave up 1 base and J gave up 3 bases, with 4 bases separating them. TCRdb's table, derived via immunoSEQ multiplex PCR, lists solely in-frame clones and lacks some. The repertoire holds thousands of clones, with around 46% as singletons. The J gene is TRBJ1-6, the V gene TRBV26; D uncertain. TRBJ1-6 is noted as an ORF with a role that remains uncertain. This sequence originates from a female BALB/c mouse given C57BL/6 T cells with graft-versus-host disease after an allogeneic hematopoietic cell transplant. Sequencing was done on a sample of gut tissue. The covered CDR3 bases are TGTGCCAGCAGTCTGTGGGGCTATAATTCGCCCCTCTAC. Encoded protein: CASSLWGYNSPLY. The entire CDR3 reads CASSLWGYNSPLYF.